This is a list of T cell receptor beta chains from one sample in a study of blood T cell repertoires in COVID-19. TCRdb keeps only in-frame clones here, not all; method: immunoSEQ multiplex PCR. The repertoire holds approximately 70,000 clones, with more than 65% as singletons. Sequencing was carried out using peripheral blood. These TCRs come from an older woman with acute or convalescent COVID-19. Each CDR3 is given with its conserved first and last residue. Fields, in order: D gene, J gene, V gene, clone size, CDR3 protein, CDR3 DNA. The D gene is left open where the match is weak. Expanded clones are given a class, and other clones once, few, many or no size at all.

TRBD1 TRBJ1-2 TRBV7-2 . CASSLGFEGAYGYTF TGTGCCAGCAGCTTAGGATTTGAGGGGGCCTATGGCTACACCTTC
. TRBJ2-3 TRBV20-1 . CSASFSADTQYF TGCAGTGCTAGTTTCAGCGCAGATACGCAGTATTTT
TRBD2 TRBJ2-1 TRBV2 few CASSGTSGDYEQFF TGTGCCAGCAGTGGGACTAGCGGGGACTATGAGCAGTTCTTC
. TRBJ1-4 TRBV7-2 . CASSLDSTFNEKLFF TGTGCCAGCAGCTTAGATTCGACTTTCAATGAAAAACTGTTTTTT
TRBD1 TRBJ2-7 TRBV7-2 . CASSGTGQKGSYEQYF TGTGCCAGCAGCGGTACGGGACAGAAAGGCTCCTACGAGCAGTACTTC
. TRBJ2-5 TRBV7-8 . CASSLGLTKETQYF TGTGCCAGCAGCTTAGGTCTGACAAAAGAGACCCAGTACTTC
TRBD2 TRBJ2-3 TRBV5-4 few CASSQRTSGSTDTQYF TGTGCCAGCAGCCAAAGGACTAGCGGATCCACAGATACGCAGTATTTT
TRBD1 TRBJ1-1 TRBV10-3 . CATTNEGQFNTEAFF TGTGCCACCACGAATGAGGGACAGTTTAACACTGAAGCTTTCTTT
. TRBJ1-2 TRBV29-1 . CSASGVGYTF TGCAGCGCCTCAGGGGTTGGCTACACCTTC
. TRBJ1-4 TRBV5-6 medium-sized CASSLLSQGGEKLFF TGTGCCAGCAGCTTGTTGTCACAGGGCGGGGAAAAACTGTTTTTT
TRBD2 TRBJ2-1 TRBV4-1 . CASSQEGLAGNNEQFF TGCGCCAGCAGCCAAGAAGGGTTAGCGGGGAACAATGAGCAGTTCTTC
. TRBJ1-5 TRBV6-5 . CASSPGQLSNQPQHF TGTGCCAGCAGCCCCGGACAGCTCAGCAATCAGCCCCAGCATTTT
. TRBJ2-2 TRBV19 . CASSKELANTGELFF TGTGCCAGTAGTAAGGAACTAGCGAACACCGGGGAGCTGTTTTTT
. TRBJ2-5 TRBV7-9 . CATHRDRETQYF TGTGCCACCCACAGGGATCGAGAGACCCAGTACTTC
TRBD1 TRBJ2-3 TRBV18 once CASSPVGTGGSDTQYF TGTGCCAGCTCACCGGTAGGGACAGGGGGTTCAGATACGCAGTATTTT
. TRBJ1-2 TRBV9 . CASSVGQTPYGYTF TGTGCCAGCAGCGTAGGACAGACCCCCTATGGCTACACCTTC
TRBD1 TRBJ2-2 TRBV30 once CAWRGQGLATGELFF TGTGCCTGGAGGGGACAGGGATTAGCCACCGGGGAGCTGTTTTTT
. TRBJ1-6 TRBV5-8 once CASSLFGGSPLHF TGTGCCAGCAGCTTGTTTGGCGGTTCACCCCTCCACTTT
TRBD2 TRBJ2-3 TRBV5-1 . CASSSYIAGLTDTQYF TGCGCCAGCAGCTCCTATATAGCGGGGCTGACAGATACGCAGTATTTT
. TRBJ1-2 TRBV24-1 few CATSDYSDGYTF TGTGCCACCAGTGATTACAGTGACGGCTACACCTTC
TRBD2 TRBJ2-5 TRBV27 . CASSLSSGGSQETQYF TGTGCCAGCAGTTTATCTAGCGGGGGTTCCCAAGAGACCCAGTACTTC
TRBD1 TRBJ2-2 TRBV30 once CAWSRGRNTGELFF TGTGCCTGGTCCAGGGGGCGTAACACCGGGGAGCTGTTTTTT